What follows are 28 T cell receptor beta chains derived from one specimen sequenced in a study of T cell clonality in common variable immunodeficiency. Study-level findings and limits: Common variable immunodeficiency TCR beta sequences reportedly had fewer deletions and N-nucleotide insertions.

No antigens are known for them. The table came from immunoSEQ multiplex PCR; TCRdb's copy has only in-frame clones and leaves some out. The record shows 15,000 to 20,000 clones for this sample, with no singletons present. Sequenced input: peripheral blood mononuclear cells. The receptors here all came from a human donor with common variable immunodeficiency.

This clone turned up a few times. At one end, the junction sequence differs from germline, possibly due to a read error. CDR3 residues: CSSTSSYEQYF. CDR3 bases read: TGTTCCAGCACCTCCAGCTACGAG. The gene calls are TRBV7-9 and TRBJ2-7; D gene uncertain. The read comes to an end 3 residues before the CDR3 does, leaving the germline J gene to fill in the end. The CDR3 contains 11 residues. The germline gives CDR1 SEHNR, CDR2 FQNEAQ (reference sequence).

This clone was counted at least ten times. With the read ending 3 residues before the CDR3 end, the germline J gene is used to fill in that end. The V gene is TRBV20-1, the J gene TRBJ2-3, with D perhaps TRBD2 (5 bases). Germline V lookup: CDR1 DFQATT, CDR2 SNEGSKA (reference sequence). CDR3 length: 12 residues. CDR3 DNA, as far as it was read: TGCAGTGCTGGTGGACTGCCCGGCGCG. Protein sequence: CSAGGLPGA. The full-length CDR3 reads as CSAGGLPGAQYF.

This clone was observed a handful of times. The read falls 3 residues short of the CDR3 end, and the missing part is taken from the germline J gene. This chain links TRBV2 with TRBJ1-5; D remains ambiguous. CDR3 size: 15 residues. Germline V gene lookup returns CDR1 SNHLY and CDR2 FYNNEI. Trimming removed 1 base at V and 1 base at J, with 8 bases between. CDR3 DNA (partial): TGTGCCAGCAGTGAAGAGACACAGAGCAATCAGCCC. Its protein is CASSEETQSNQP. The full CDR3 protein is CASSEETQSNQPQHF. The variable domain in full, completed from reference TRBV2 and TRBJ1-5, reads EPEVTQTPSHQVTQMGQEVILRCVPISNHLYFYWYRQILGQKVEFLVSFYNNEISEKSEIFDDQFSVERPDGSNFTLKIRSTKLEDSAMYFCASSEETQSNQPQHFGDGTRLSIL.

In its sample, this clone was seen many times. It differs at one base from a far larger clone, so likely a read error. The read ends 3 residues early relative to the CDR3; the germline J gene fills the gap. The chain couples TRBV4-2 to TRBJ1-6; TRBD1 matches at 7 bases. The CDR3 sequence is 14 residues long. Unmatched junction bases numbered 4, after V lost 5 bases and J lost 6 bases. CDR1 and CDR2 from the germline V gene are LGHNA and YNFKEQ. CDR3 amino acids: CASSLGQSNSPLHF. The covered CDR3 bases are TGTGCCAGCAGCTTGGGACAGAGTAATTCACCC.

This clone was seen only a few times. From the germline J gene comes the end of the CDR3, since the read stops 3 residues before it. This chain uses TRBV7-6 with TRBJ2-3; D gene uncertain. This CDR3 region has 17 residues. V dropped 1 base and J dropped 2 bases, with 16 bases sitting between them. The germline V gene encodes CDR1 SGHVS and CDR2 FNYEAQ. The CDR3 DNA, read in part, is TGTGCCAGCAGCTTAGTGGGCCAGGCCCTCTCCACAGATACG. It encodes CASSLVGQALSTDT. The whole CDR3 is CASSLVGQALSTDTQYF.

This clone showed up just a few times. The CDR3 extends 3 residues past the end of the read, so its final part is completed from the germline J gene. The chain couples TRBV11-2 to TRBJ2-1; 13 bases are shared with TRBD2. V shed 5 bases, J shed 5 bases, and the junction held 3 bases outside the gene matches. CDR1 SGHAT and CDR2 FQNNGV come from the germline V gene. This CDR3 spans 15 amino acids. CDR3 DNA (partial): TGTGCCAGCAGCCCGACTAGCGGGGGGAACAATGAG. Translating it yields CASSPTSGGNNE. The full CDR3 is CASSPTSGGNNEQFF.

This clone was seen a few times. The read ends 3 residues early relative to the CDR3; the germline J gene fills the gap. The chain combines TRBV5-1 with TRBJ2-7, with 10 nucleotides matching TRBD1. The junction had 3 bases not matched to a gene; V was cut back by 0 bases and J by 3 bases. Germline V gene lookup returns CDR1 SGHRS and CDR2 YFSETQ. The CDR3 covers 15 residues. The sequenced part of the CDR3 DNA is TGCGCCAGCAGCTTGGGGACAGGGGGGTACTACGAG. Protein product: CASSLGTGGYYE. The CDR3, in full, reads CASSLGTGGYYEQYF.

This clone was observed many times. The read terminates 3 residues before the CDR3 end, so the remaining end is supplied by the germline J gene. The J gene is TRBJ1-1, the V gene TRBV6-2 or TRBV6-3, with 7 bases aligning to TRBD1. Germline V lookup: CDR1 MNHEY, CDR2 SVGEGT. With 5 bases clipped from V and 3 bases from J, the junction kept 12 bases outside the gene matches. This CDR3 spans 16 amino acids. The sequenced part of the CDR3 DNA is TGTGCCAGCAGTCGCCCTCGGACAGGCCAGGACACTGAA. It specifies CASSRPRTGQDTE. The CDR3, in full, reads CASSRPRTGQDTEAFF.

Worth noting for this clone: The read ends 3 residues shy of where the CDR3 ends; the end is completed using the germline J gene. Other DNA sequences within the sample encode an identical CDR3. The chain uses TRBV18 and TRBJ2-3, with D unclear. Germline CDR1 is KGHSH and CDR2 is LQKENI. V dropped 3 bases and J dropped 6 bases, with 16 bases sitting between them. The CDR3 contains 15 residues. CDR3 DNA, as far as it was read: TGTGCCAGCTCACCTTCGACGGGTAACAAGGATACG. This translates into CASSPSTGNKDT. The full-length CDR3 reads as CASSPSTGNKDTQYF.

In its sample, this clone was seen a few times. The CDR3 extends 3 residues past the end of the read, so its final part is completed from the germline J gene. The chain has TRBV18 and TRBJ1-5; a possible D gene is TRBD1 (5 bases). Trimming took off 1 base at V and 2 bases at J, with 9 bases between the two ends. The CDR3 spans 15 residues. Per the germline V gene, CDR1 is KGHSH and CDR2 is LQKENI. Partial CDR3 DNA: TGTGCCAGCTCACCACGGGGCCTTGGCAATCAGCCC. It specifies CASSPRGLGNQP. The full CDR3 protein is CASSPRGLGNQPQHF.

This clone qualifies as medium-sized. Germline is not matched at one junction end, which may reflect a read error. The CDR3 reads CASSHWGRDNEQFF. The part of the CDR3 DNA that was read is TGCGCCAGCAGCCATTGGGGGCGTGACAATGAG. This rearrangement joins TRBV4-2 to TRBJ2-1, with D tentatively TRBD1 (6 bases). Read sequence stops 3 residues before the CDR3 end, and the germline J gene provides the missing end. This CDR3 spans 14 amino acids. CDR1 LGHNA and CDR2 YNFKEQ come from the germline V gene.

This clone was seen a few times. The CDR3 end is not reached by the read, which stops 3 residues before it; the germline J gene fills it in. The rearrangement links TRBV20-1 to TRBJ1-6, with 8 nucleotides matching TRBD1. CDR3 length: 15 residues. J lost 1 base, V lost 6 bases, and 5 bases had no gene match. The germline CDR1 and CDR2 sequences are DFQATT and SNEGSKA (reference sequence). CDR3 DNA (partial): TGCAGTGCGATCGACAGGGGATCCTATAATTCACCC. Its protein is CSAIDRGSYNSP. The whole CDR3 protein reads CSAIDRGSYNSPLHF.

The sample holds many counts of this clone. The DNA read from the CDR3 is TGTGCCAGCTCACCGCTCCGAGAGAACAGAGGACAAGAGACC. Its protein product is CASSPLRENRGQET. The complete CDR3 reads CASSPLRENRGQETQYF. This chain uses TRBV18 with TRBJ2-5; no definite D call. The read ends 3 residues shy of where the CDR3 ends; the end is completed using the germline J gene. The CDR3 loop spans 17 amino acids. Germline CDR1 reads KGHSH; CDR2 reads LQKENI. Trimming took off 3 bases at V and 2 bases at J, with 19 bases between the two ends.

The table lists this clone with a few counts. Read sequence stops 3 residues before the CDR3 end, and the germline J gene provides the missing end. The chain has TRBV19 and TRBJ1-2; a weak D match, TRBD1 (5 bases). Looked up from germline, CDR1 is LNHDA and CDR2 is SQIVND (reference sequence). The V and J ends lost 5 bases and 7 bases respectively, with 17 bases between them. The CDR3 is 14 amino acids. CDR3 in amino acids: CASSPWTFPSGYTF. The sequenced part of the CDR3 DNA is TGTGCCAGTAGTCCGTGGACATTTCCGAGTGGC.

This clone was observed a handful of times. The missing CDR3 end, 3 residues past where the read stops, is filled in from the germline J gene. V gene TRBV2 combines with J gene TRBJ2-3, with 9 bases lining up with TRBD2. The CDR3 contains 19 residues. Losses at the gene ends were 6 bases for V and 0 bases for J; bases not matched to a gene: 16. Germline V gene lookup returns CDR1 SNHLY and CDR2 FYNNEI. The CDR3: CASSIFPQAGGLSTDTQYF. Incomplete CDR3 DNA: TGTGCCAGCAGCATTTTCCCGCAGGCGGGAGGGTTGAGCACAGATACG.

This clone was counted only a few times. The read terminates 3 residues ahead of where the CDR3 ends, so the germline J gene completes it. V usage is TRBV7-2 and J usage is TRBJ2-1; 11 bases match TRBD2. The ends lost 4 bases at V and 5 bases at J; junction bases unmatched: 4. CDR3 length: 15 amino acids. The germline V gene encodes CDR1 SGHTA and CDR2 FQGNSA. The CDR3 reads CASSWGLAVNNEQFF. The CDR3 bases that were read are TGTGCCAGCAGCTGGGGACTAGCGGTAAACAATGAG.

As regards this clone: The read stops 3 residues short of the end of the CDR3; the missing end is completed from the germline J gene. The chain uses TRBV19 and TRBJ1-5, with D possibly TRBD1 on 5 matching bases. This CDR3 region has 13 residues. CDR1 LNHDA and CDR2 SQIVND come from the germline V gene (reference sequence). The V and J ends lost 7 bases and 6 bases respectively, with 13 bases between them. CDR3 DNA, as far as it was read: TGTGCCAGTACCCGTTGGAGGGGTCAGCCC. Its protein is CASTRWRGQP. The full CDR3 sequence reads CASTRWRGQPQHF.

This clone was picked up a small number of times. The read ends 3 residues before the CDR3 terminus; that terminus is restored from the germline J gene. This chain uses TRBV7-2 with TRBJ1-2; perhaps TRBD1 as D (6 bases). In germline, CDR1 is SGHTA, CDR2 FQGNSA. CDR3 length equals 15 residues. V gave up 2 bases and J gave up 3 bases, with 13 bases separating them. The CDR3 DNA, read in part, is TGTGCCAGCAGCTTAAATGGGGGGGCGGACTATGGC. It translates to CASSLNGGADYG. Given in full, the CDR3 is CASSLNGGADYGYTF. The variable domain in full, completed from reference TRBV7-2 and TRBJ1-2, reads GAGVSQSPSNKVTEKGKDVELRCDPISGHTALYWYRQSLGQGLEFLIYFQGNSAPDKSGLPSDRFSAERTGGSVSTLTIQRTQQEDSAVYLCASSLNGGADYGYTFGSGTRLTVV.

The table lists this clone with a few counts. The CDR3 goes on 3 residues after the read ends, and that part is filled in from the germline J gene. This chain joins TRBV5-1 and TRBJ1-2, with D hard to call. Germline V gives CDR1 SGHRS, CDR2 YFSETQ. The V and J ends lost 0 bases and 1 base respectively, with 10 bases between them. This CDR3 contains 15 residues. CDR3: CASSLAAGFNYGYTF. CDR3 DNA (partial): TGCGCCAGCAGCTTGGCCGCGGGATTTAACTATGGC. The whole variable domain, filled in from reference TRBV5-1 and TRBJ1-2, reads KAGVTQTPRYLIKTRGQQVTLSCSPISGHRSVSWYQQTPGQGLQFLFEYFSETQRNKGNFPGRFSGRQFSNSRSEMNVSTLELGDSALYLCASSLAAGFNYGYTFGSGTRLTVV.

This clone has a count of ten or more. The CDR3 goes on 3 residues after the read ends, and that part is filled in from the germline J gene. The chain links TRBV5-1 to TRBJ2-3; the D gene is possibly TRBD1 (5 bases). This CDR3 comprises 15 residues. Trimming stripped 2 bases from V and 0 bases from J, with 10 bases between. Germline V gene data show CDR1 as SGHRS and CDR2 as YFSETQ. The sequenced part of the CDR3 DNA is TGCGCCAGCAGCTTTGGGGCTTCTAGCACAGATACG. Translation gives CASSFGASSTDT. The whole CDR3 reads CASSFGASSTDTQYF.

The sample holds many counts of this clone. The covered CDR3 bases are TGCGCCAGCAGTAGCGGGGGGCCTCGGTACCAAGAGACC. Translating it yields CASSSGGPRYQET. The whole CDR3 protein is CASSSGGPRYQETQYF. This rearrangement joins TRBV10-1 to TRBJ2-5; TRBD2 agrees at 9 bases. The read stops 3 residues short of the end of the CDR3; the missing end is completed from the germline J gene. Germline loops: CDR1 WNHNN, CDR2 SYGVQD (reference sequence). The CDR3 sequence is 16 residues long. The ends lost 5 bases at V and 0 bases at J; junction bases unmatched: 7.

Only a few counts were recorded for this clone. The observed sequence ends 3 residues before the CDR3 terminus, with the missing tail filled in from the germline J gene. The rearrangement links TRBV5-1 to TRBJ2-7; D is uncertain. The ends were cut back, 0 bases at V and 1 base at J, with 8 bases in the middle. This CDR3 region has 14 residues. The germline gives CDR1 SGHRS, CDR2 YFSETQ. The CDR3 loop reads CASSLGPRSYEQYF. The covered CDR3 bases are TGCGCCAGCAGCTTGGGCCCCCGGTCCTACGAG.

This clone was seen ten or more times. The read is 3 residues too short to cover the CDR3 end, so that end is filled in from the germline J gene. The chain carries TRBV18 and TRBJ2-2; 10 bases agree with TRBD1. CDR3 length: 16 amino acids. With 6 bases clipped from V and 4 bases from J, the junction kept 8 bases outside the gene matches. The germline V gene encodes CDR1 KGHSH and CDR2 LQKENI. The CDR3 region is CASSPRQGAGTGELFF. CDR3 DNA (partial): TGTGCCAGCTCTCCTCGACAGGGGGCCGGCACCGGGGAG. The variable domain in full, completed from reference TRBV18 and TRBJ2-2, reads NAGVMQNPRHLVRRRGQEARLRCSPMKGHSHVYWYRQLPEEGLKFMVYLQKENIIDESGMPKERFSAEFPKEGPSILRIQQVVRGDSAAYFCASSPRQGAGTGELFFGEGSRLTVL.

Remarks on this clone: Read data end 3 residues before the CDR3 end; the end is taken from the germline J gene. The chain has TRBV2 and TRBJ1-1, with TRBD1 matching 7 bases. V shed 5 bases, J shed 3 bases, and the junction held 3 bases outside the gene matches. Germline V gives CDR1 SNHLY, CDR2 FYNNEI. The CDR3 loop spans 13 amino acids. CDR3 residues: CASSRQGYTEAFF. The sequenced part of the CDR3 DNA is TGTGCCAGCAGTAGACAGGGTTACACTGAA.

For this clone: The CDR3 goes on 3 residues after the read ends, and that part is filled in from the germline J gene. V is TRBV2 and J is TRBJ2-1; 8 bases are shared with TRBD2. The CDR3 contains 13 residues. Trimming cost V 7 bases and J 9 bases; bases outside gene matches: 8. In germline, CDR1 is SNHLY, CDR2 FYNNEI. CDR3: CASIQREYGEQFF. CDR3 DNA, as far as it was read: TGTGCCAGCATCCAGCGGGAGTATGGTGAG.

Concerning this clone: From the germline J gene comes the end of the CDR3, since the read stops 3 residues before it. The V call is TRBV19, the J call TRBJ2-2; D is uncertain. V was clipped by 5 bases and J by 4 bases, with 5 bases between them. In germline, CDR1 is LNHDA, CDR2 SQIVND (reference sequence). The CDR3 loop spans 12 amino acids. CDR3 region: CASSGRTGELFF. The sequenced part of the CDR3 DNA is TGTGCCAGTAGTGGCCGCACCGGGGAG.

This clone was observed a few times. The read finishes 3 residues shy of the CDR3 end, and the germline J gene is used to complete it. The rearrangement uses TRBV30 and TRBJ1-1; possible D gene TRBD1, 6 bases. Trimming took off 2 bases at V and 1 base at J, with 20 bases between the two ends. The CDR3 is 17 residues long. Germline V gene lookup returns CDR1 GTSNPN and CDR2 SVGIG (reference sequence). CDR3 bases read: TGTGCCTGGAGTACCCCTGACAGGCAGTGGGGGAACACTGAA. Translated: CAWSTPDRQWGNTE. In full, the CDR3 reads CAWSTPDRQWGNTEAFF.

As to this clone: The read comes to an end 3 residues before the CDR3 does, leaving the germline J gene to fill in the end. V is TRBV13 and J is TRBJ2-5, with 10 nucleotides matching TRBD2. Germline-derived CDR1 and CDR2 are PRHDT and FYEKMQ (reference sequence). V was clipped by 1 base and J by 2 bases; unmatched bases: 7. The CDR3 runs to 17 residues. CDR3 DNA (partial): TGTGCCAGCAGCTTAGCTGGACTAGCGGAGTTTCAAGAGACC. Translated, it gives CASSLAGLAEFQET. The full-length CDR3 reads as CASSLAGLAEFQETQYF. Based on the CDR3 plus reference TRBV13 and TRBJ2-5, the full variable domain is AAGVIQSPRHLIKEKRETATLKCYPIPRHDTVYWYQQGPGQDPQFLISFYEKMQSDKGSIPDRFSAQQFSDYHSELNMSSLELGDSALYFCASSLAGLAEFQETQYFGPGTRLLVL.